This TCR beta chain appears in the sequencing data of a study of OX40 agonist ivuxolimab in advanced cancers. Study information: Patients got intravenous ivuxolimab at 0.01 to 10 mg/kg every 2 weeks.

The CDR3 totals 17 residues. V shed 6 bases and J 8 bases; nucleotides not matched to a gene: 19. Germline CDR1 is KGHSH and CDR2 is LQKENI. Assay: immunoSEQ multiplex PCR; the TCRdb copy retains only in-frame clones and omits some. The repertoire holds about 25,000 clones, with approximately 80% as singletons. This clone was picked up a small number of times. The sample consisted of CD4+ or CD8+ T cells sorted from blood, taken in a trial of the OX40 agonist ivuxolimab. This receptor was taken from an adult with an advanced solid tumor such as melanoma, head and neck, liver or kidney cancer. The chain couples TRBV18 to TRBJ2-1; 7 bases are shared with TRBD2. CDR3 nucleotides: TGTGCCAGCTCCGGGGGAGGGCCTATGTCTCCCTCATATGAGCAGTTCTTC. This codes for CASSGGGPMSPSYEQFF.